The subject of this entry is one T cell receptor beta chain. Its matching antigen is unknown. The data stem from a study of vaccination and CD4 T cells after COVID-19. Across the study: Convalescent individuals numbered four females and six males, two being Hispanic. Blood was drawn a median around 74 days post second dose, range 14 to 241. The authors used overlapping spike peptides from SARS-CoV-2, HCoV-NL63, HCoV-OC43 and HCoV-229E to stimulate cells.

V gave up 2 bases and J gave up 3 bases; unmatched junction bases: 2. This CDR3 spans 14 amino acids. The germline CDR1 and CDR2 sequences are SGHVS and FNYEAQ. The Oncomine TCR Beta short-read assay was applied to DNA of cultured CD4+ T cells. Using its own MiXCR run on the PCR reads, TCRdb lists one record per CDR3 protein. The table includes about 10,000 distinct CDR3 sequences, 46% detected once. As to treatment: roughly nine-day PBMC culture with coronavirus spike peptide pools or control peptides (ViraFEST assay). At days 3 and 7, half the medium was exchanged for fresh IL-2 medium. The sequenced sample was CD4+ T cells from blood, cultured in vitro. The TCR sequence derives from a human donor who had recovered from COVID-19. The genes are TRBV7-6 and TRBJ2-7; 9 nucleotides line up with TRBD2. CDR3 DNA sequence: TGTGCCAGCAGCTTACTAGCGGGGAGCTACGAGCAGTACTTC. This sequence encodes CASSLLAGSYEQYF.